This TCR beta chain came from a study of blood T cell repertoires in COVID-19. Libraries were prepared by immunoSEQ multiplex PCR; TCRdb keeps only in-frame clonotypes and omits some of them. The profile shows under 250,000 clones, roughly 81% of them singletons. This CDR3 region has 14 residues. Trimming cost V 8 bases and J 0 bases, with 13 bases left between them. The germline V gene has CDR1 SNHLY and CDR2 FYNNEI. The TCR originated in a woman in her fifties or sixties with active or convalescent COVID-19. Sequencing was done on a sample of peripheral blood. The chain joins TRBV2 to TRBJ1-2; D not certain. DNA of the CDR3: TGTGCCAGCTCACGGGAGGGAGCTAACTATGGCTACACCTTC. Translating gives CASSREGANYGYTF.